This T cell receptor (beta chain) was sequenced in a study of shared clonotypes between healthy human individuals. Study-wide background: Aged between 18 and 49, the donors were a couple of women and three men. Each donor's CD8 memory used one plate, CD8 naive two, each CD4 subset three. General observations from the study: Estimated richness values were generally larger in naive subsets than in memory subsets. Naive CD4 clonotypes were shared across several donors at about 5.3%.

Points on this clone: Its antigen is not known.

Assay: immunoSEQ multiplex PCR; the TCRdb copy retains only in-frame clones and omits some. The data show around 2.1 million clones, around 95% seen once. Germline CDR1 and CDR2: SGHRS and YFSETQ. The CDR3 contains 16 residues. After removal of 4 bases from V and 10 bases from J, the junction contained 13 bases not matched to a gene. The sequencing sample was made of naive CD4+ T cells sorted from blood. Indicated subset: CD45RA+ positively selected. The receptor was derived from a man aged 18-30 years in good health. The V gene is TRBV5-1, the J gene TRBJ1-6; 8 bases fit TRBD1. The CDR3 bases are TGCGCCAGCAGCCAGGCTCTCGGACAGGGACTCTCACCCCTCCACTTT. Translated: CASSQALGQGLSPLHF.